Sequencing of this T cell receptor beta chain was carried out in a study of T-cell memory formation after mild COVID-19. Study-level background: TCR clusters were mostly confined to one donor each. General study results and limits: Nothing showed for sure that second-wave clones peaking on day 37 were SARS-CoV-2 specific. Clones shrinking from day 15 to 85 showed even CD4/CD8 mixes; later expanders tilted CD4+.

In this sample, this clonotype turned up a few times. Its antigen remains unidentified. V gave up 6 bases and J gave up 3 bases, with 15 bases separating them. CDR3 length equals 15 residues. Germline CDR1 is SGHVS and CDR2 is FNYEAQ. UMIs and sample barcodes were carried by the TCR alpha and TCR beta cDNA libraries that 5'RACE produced using constant-segment primers. A single record per CDR3 protein comes from TCRdb applying MiXCR to the 5' RACE reads. The data contain 300,000 or so distinct CDR3 sequences, under 20% of them singletons. Input material: PBMCs or a T cell subset sorted from them (not recorded which). The chain joins TRBV7-6 to TRBJ2-4, with a possible D match to TRBD2 (5 bases). This sequence was found in a man younger than 35 who had mild COVID-19 (a few samples of this study predate the infection). Cell type and time point are not known. The CDR3 sequence is CASSRTDSFKNIQYF. The CDR3 bases are TGTGCCAGCAGTCGGACGGACTCATTCAAAAACATTCAGTACTTC.